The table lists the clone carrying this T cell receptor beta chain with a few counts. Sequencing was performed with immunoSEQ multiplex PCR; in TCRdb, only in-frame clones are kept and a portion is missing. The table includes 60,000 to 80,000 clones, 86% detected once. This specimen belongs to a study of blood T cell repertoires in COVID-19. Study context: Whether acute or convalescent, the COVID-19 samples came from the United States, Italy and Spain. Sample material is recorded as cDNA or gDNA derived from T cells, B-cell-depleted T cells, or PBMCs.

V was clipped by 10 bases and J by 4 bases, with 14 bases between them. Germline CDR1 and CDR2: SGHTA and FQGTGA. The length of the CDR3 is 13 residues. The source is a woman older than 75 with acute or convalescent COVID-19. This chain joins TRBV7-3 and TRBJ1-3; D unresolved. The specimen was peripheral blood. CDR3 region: CAIGEGSGNTIYF. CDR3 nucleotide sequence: TGTGCCATTGGGGAGGGTTCCGGAAACACCATATATTTT.